These 2 T cell receptor beta chains were sequenced from one sample in a study of CD8 T cells in ankylosing spondylitis. In TCRdb, the 5' RACE reads were re-called with MiXCR into one record per CDR3 protein. The table has 300,000 to 400,000 distinct CDR3 sequences, around a tenth seen once. The sample was blood, either unsorted or a sorted T cell fraction (not recorded which). The receptors were sampled from a female donor with ankylosing spondylitis or in good health (not recorded which).

The chain recombines TRBV12-3 or TRBV12-4 with TRBJ2-1, with TRBD2 matching over 10 bases. The V segment lost 5 bases and the J segment 10 bases; nucleotides outside the gene matches: 14. This CDR3 region has 16 residues. This chain's CDR3 is CASSPRGLAGGLEQFF. For the CDR3, the DNA is TGTGCCAGCAGTCCACGGGGGTTAGCGGGGGGCCTCGAGCAGTTCTTC.

This clonotype turned up a few times. The gene calls are TRBV5-5 and TRBJ2-3, with 9 bases identical to TRBD2. Germline values: CDR1 SGHKS, CDR2 YYEKEE (reference sequence). The V segment lost 5 bases and the J segment 1 base; nucleotides outside the gene matches: 8. The CDR3 loop spans 16 amino acids. The CDR3: CASSFAGGIRTDTQYF. CDR3 in DNA: TGTGCCAGCAGTTTTGCGGGAGGGATACGCACAGATACGCAGTATTTT.